The rows below give T cell receptor beta chains drawn from one sample of a study of a mutant IDH1 vaccine in newly diagnosed glioma. Profiled with immunoSEQ multiplex PCR; TCRdb holds only in-frame clones, not every one. In the table there are tens of thousands of clones, less than 90% of which are singletons. Sequencing used PBMCs, obtained from a glioma patient treated with radiotherapy, temozolomide or both. These receptors were taken from a woman aged 35 to 49 with glioma. Both conserved end residues are part of each CDR3. The D gene is left open where the match is weak. Some rows mark clone size as missing; the rest say once, few, many or name a class of expanded clone.

J gene	D gene	clone size	V gene	CDR3 length	CDR3 DNA	CDR3 protein
TRBJ2-5	TRBD2	-	TRBV10-3	20	TGTGCCATCAGCCTTAGCCTCGGACTAGCGGGAGGGCCGTATCAAGAGACCCAGTACTTC	CAISLSLGLAGGPYQETQYF
TRBJ1-5	TRBD1	-	TRBV19	14	TGTGCCACCCAGTACGGACAGGAGGGTCAGCCCCAGCATTTT	CATQYGQEGQPQHF
TRBJ1-3	-	-	TRBV13	19	TGTGCCAGCGTCTTCCATCAGGCGGGCAGACCGAGCTCTGGAAACACCATATATTTT	CASVFHQAGRPSSGNTIYF
TRBJ1-1	-	-	TRBV20-1	11	TGCAGTGCTAGGGCGGAGGGTGAAGCTTTCTTT	CSARAEGEAFF
TRBJ2-7	-	-	TRBV11-2	13	TGTGCCAGCAGCTTAGGAACTTCCTACGAGCAGTACTTC	CASSLGTSYEQYF
TRBJ2-5	-	-	TRBV5-1	14	TGCGCCAGCAGCCCGCTTGGTAGGCAAGAGACCCAGTACTTC	CASSPLGRQETQYF
TRBJ1-2	-	-	TRBV5-6	14	TGTGCCACCTGGCGTCGACAGGCAAACTATGGCTACACCTTC	CATWRRQANYGYTF
TRBJ1-4	-	-	TRBV18	14	TGTGCCAGCTCACCAAGGACAAGCGGAGAAAAACTGTTTTTT	CASSPRTSGEKLFF
TRBJ1-1	-	few	TRBV4-2	16	TGTGCCAGCAGTCCTTCTTCCGTAGAACGGAACACTGAAGCTTTCTTT	CASSPSSVERNTEAFF
TRBJ1-4	-	-	TRBV4-3	15	TGCGCCAGCAGCCAGGACAGTTCTAGTAATGAAAAACTGTTTTTT	CASSQDSSSNEKLFF
TRBJ2-7	-	-	TRBV7-9	13	TGTGCCAGCAGCTTAGGCGGATACTACGAGCAGTACTTC	CASSLGGYYEQYF
TRBJ1-5	TRBD1	-	TRBV6-5	14	TGTGCCAGCAGCCGACAGGGGGCGTTTCAGCCCCAGCATTTT	CASSRQGAFQPQHF
TRBJ2-5	TRBD1	-	TRBV7-2	13	TGTGCCAGCAGTGGACAGGGGAGAGTGACCCAGTACTTC	CASSGQGRVTQYF
TRBJ1-5	-	-	TRBV4-3	14	TGCGCCAGCAGCCAAGAGGCAGGGGATCAGCCCCAGCATTTT	CASSQEAGDQPQHF
TRBJ1-2	-	-	TRBV30	13	TGTGCCTGGAGTGTCACGGGTTTCCATGTTATCACCTTC	CAWSVTGFHVITF
TRBJ2-3	-	-	TRBV7-9	14	TGTGCCAGCAGCTCCTCAGCCGTAACAGATACGCAGTATTTT	CASSSSAVTDTQYF
TRBJ1-1	-	medium-sized	TRBV2	11	TGTGCCAGCGGTGTCCGAGCTGAAGCTTTCTTT	CASGVRAEAFF
TRBJ2-7	-	-	TRBV5-3	15	TGTGCCAGATCACGGGTCGGGACATCTTCCTACGAGCAGTACTTC	CARSRVGTSSYEQYF
TRBJ2-2	-	-	TRBV4-1	13	TGCGCCAGCAGCCAAACGACAGTCGGGGAGCTGTTTTTT	CASSQTTVGELFF
TRBJ2-3	-	-	TRBV7-2	14	TGTGCCAGCAGCCAGGGACTGAGCACAGATACGCAGTATTTT	CASSQGLSTDTQYF